Below, one TCR beta chain is given with its context. Its specificity is not known. After constant-region reverse-primer amplification, full-length variable regions underwent semi-nested PCR with Nested Universal Primer A. TCRdb redid the calling of the 5' RACE reads with MiXCR, one entry per CDR3 protein. This table has 4,500 to 5,500 distinct CDR3 sequences, about 35% appearing once. The study's findings and limits: Tumor Treg TCRs overlapped most with tumor naive CD4+ cells. Larger-cohort validation covered only one TCR beta V-J rearrangement. In terms of TCR gene usage, tumor memory CD4+ T cells clustered together with blood and lymph node memory CD4+ cells, as well as with lymph node naive CD4+ cells.

The V gene's germline CDR1 is SEHNR and CDR2 FQNEAQ (reference sequence). V was trimmed by 4 bases and J by 2 bases, leaving 5 bases between them. This CDR3 is 12 amino acids long. Sample: memory CD4+ T cells sorted from blood. The subset was: memory CD4+ T cells, CD4+CD45RO+CD25-. The rearrangement uses TRBV7-9 and TRBJ1-1; no clear D gene. This receptor was identified in a female donor with breast cancer. The CDR3 nucleotides read TGTGCCAGCAGCTATGTAAACACTGAAGCTTTCTTT. This encodes CASSYVNTEAFF.